This T cell receptor (beta chain) emerged from a study of CD8 T cells in ankylosing spondylitis. The study's findings and limits: Characteristic of ankylosing spondylitis blood, it appeared, was a TCR beta motif comprising roughly 8 highly homologous variants. Disease-linked clones reportedly concentrated significantly in matched ankylosing spondylitis synovial fluid.

This CDR3 has 13 residues. Deletions cut 4 bases from V and 7 bases from J, with 14 bases between. Germline V lookup: CDR1 SGHRS, CDR2 YFSETQ. Using quantitative 5'-RACE with molecular barcodes, the authors made TCR beta libraries. MiXCR, run by TCRdb on the 5' RACE reads, gives a single entry per CDR3 protein. The table includes roughly 700,000 distinct CDR3 sequences, 15% to 20% detected once. Worth noting for this clonotype: Its antigen is as yet unknown.

The clonotype originates from a male donor with ankylosing spondylitis. The chain uses TRBV5-1 and TRBJ1-2; perhaps TRBD1 as D (5 bases). The specimen was blood, either unsorted or a sorted T cell fraction (not recorded which). CDR3 sequence: CASSPLGATGYTF. The CDR3 coding sequence is TGCGCCAGCAGCCCCCTAGGGGCCACTGGCTACACCTTC.